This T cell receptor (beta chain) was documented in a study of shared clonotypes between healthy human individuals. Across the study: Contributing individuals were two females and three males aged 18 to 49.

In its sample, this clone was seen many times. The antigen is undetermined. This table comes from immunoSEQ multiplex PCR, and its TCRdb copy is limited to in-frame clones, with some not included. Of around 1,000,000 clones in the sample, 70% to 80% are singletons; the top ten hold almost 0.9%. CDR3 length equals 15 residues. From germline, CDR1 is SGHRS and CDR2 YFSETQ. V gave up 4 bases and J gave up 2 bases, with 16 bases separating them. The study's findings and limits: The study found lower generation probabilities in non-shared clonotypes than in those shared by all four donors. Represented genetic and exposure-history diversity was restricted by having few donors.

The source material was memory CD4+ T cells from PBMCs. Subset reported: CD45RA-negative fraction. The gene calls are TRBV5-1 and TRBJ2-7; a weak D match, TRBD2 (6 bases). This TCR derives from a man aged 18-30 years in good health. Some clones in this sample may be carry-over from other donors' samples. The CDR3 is CASSVSGTGAYEQYF. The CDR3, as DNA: TGCGCCAGCAGCGTCTCCGGGACGGGGGCCTACGAGCAGTACTTC. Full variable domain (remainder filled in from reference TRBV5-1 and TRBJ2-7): KAGVTQTPRYLIKTRGQQVTLSCSPISGHRSVSWYQQTPGQGLQFLFEYFSETQRNKGNFPGRFSGRQFSNSRSEMNVSTLELGDSALYLCASSVSGTGAYEQYFGPGTRLTVT.